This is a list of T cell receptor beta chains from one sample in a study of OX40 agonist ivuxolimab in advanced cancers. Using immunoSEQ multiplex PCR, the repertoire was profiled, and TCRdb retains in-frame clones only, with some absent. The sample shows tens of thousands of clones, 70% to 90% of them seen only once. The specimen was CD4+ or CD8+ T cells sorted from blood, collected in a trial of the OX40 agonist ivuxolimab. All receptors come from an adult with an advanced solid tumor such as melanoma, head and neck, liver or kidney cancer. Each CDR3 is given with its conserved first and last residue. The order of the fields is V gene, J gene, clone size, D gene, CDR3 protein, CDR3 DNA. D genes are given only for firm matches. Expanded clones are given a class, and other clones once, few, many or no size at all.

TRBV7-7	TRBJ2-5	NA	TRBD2	CASSPFAAGSLKTQYF	TGTGCCAGCAGCCCCTTCGCAGCGGGATCGCTTAAGACCCAGTACTTC
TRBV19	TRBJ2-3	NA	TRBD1	CASSSGQGFSTDTQYF	TGTGCCAGTAGTAGTGGACAGGGCTTTTCCACAGATACGCAGTATTTT
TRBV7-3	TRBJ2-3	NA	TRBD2	CASSRLTPGLSTDTQYF	TGTGCCAGCAGCCGCCTGACTCCGGGACTATCCACAGATACGCAGTATTTT
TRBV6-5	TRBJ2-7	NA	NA	CASTKGGAQYF	TGTGCCAGCACCAAAGGGGGGGCGCAGTACTTC
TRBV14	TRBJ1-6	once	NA	CASSQQGFYNSPLHF	TGTGCCAGCAGCCAACAGGGCTTCTATAATTCACCCCTCCACTTT
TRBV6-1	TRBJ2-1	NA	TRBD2	CASSETVYASGRGNEQFF	TGTGCCAGCAGTGAAACCGTTTATGCTAGCGGGAGAGGCAATGAGCAGTTCTTC
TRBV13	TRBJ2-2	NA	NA	CASRLGRRTGELFF	TGTGCCAGCAGGCTGGGCCGACGCACCGGGGAGCTGTTTTTT
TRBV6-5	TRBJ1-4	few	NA	CASSYSRRHEKLFF	TGTGCCAGCAGTTACTCTCGGAGGCATGAAAAACTGTTTTTT
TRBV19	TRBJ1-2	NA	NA	CASSKGYGYTF	TGTGCCAGTAGTAAGGGCTATGGCTACACCTTC
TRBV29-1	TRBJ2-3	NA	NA	CSVELSTDTQYF	TGCAGCGTTGAGCTCAGCACAGATACGCAGTATTTT
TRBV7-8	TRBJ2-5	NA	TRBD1	CASSLKRIDREETQYF	TGTGCCAGCAGCTTAAAACGAATCGACAGGGAAGAGACCCAGTACTTC
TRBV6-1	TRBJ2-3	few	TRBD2	CASSERGLAGTDTQYF	TGTGCCAGCAGTGAAAGGGGACTAGCGGGCACAGATACGCAGTATTTT
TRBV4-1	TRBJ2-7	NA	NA	CASSQVGTTYEQYF	TGCGCCAGCAGCCAAGTAGGCACTACCTACGAGCAGTACTTC
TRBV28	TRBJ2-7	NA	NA	CASSSTLGLSYEQYF	TGTGCCAGCAGTTCTACCCTAGGGCTCTCCTACGAGCAGTACTTC
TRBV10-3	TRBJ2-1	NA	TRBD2	CAITASGGANEQFF	TGTGCCATCACCGCCAGCGGGGGGGCGAATGAGCAGTTCTTC
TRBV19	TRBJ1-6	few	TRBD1	CASSPRDRARYSPLHF	TGTGCCAGTAGTCCCCGGGACAGGGCAAGATATTCACCCCTCCACTTT
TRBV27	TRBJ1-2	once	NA	CASSFGGGAGYTF	TGTGCCAGCAGTTTCGGGGGGGGAGCTGGCTACACCTTC
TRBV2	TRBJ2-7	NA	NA	CASSDSAYEQYF	TGTGCCAGCAGTGACAGTGCCTACGAGCAGTACTTC
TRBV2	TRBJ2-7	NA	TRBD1	CASEGTGAYEQYF	TGTGCCAGCGAAGGGACAGGTGCCTACGAGCAGTACTTC
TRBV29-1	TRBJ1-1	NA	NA	CSAEEGMNTEAFF	TGCAGCGCCGAGGAGGGGATGAACACTGAAGCTTTCTTT
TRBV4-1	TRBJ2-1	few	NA	CASSQEGPGREQFF	TGCGCCAGCAGCCAAGAGGGGCCCGGGAGAGAGCAGTTCTTC
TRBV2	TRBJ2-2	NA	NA	CASSENVLENTGELFF	TGTGCCAGCAGTGAAAATGTTTTGGAAAACACCGGGGAGCTGTTTTTT
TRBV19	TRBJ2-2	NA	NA	CASSIVRSGNTGELFF	TGTGCCAGTAGTATAGTCCGATCGGGGAACACCGGGGAGCTGTTTTTT
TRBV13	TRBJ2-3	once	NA	CASSFPLSTDTQYF	TGTGCCAGCAGCTTTCCACTCAGCACAGATACGCAGTATTTT
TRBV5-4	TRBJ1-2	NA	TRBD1	CASSPTDRGYGYTF	TGTGCCAGCAGCCCTACCGACAGGGGGTACGGCTACACCTTC